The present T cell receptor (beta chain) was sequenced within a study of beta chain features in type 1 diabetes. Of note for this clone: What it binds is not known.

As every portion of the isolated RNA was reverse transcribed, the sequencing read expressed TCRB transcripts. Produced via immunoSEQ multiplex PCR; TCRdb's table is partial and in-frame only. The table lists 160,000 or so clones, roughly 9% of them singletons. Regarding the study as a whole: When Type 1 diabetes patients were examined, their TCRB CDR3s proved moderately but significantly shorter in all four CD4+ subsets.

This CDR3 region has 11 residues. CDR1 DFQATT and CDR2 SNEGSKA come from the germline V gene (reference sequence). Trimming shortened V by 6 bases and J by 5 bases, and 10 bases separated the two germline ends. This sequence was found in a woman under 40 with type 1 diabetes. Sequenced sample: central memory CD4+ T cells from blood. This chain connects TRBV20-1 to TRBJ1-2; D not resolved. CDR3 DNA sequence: TGCAGTGCCTACGTAACTTATGGCTACACCTTC. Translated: CSAYVTYGYTF.